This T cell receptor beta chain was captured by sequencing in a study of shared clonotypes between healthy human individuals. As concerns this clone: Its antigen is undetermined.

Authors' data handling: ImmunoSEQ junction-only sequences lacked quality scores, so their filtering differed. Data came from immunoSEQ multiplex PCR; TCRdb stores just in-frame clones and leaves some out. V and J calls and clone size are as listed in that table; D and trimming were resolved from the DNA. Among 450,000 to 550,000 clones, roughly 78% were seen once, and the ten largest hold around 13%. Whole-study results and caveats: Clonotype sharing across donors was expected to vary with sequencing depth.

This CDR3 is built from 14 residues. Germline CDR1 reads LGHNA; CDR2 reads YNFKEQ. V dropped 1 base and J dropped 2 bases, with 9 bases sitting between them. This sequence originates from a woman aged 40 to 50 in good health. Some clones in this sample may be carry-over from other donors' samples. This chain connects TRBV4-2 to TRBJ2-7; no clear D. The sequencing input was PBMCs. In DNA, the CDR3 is TGTGCCAGCAGCCAAGGGATTCTGACCTACGAGCAGTACTTC. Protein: CASSQGILTYEQYF.